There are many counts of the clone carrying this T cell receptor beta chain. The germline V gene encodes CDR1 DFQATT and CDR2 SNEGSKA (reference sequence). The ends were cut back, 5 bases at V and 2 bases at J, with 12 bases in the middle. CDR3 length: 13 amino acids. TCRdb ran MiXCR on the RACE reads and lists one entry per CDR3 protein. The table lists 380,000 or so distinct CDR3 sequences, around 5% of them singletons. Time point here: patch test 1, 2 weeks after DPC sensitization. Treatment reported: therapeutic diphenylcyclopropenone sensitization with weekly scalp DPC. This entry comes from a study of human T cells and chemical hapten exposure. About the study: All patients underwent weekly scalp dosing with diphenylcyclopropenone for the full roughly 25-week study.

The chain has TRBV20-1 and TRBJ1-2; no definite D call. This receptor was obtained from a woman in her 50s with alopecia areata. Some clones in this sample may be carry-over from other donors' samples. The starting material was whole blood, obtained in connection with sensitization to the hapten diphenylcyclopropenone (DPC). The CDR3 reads CSAPLDGNYGYTF. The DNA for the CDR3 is TGCAGTGCTCCACTGGACGGCAACTATGGCTACACCTTC.